Below, one T cell receptor (beta chain) is given with its context. This entry comes from a study of shared T cell receptors in the human thymus. TCRdb keeps only in-frame clones here, not all; method: immunoSEQ multiplex PCR. The sample shows more than 550,000 clones, more than 75% of them seen only once. Germline loops: CDR1 MDHEN, CDR2 SYDVKM. J gave up 6 bases and V 8 bases, and 10 bases lay outside the gene matches. The CDR3 totals 14 residues. This same sample was also part of a study on human thymus T cells. That publication notes: It was healthy Finnish infants having corrective surgery for congenital heart defects who were the donors. Resections removed during corrective heart surgery provided the thymus tissue used. Across thymic and blood repertoires, the usage of V and J genes appeared to be biased. Highly overlapping thymic repertoires in unrelated individuals were reported by related research.

Sequencing was performed on thymocytes. This rearrangement joins TRBV28 to TRBJ2-1; 7 bases are shared with TRBD1. This clonotype was obtained from a boy in the first two years of life with a congenital heart defect. CDR3 residues: CASLRQGVSNEQFF. CDR3 DNA sequence: TGTGCCAGCCTGAGACAGGGAGTTTCCAATGAGCAGTTCTTC.